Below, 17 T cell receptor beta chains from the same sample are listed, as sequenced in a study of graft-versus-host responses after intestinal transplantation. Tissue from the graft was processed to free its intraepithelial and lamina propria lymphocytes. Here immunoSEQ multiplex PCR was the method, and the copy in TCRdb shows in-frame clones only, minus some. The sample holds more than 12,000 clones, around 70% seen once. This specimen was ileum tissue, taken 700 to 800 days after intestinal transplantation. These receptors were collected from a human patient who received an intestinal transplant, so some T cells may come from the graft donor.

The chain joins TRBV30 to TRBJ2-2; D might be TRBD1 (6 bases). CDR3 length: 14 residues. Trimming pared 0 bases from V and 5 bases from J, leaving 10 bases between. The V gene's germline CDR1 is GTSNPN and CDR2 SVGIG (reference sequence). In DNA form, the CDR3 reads TGTGCCTGGAGTGTACTGCAGGGGACCGGGGAGCTGTTTTTT. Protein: CAWSVLQGTGELFF.

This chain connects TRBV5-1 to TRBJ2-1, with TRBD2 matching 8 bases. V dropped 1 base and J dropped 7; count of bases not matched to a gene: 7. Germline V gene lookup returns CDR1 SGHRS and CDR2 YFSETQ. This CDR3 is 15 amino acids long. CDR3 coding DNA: TGCGCCAGCAGCTTGAACGGGAGGGCGAGAAATGAGCAGTTCTTC. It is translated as CASSLNGRARNEQFF.

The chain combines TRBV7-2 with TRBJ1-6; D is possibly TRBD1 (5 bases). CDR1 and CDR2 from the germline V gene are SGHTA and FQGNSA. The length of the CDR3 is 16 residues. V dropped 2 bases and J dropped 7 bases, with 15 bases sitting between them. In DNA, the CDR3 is TGTGCCAGCAGCTTACAAGGGGATATTGGAAATTCACCCCTCCACTTT. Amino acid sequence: CASSLQGDIGNSPLHF.

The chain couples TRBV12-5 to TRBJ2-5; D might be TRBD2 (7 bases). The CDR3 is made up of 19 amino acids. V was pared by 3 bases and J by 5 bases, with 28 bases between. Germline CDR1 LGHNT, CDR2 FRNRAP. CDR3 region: CASGFQLILGGGAAETQYF. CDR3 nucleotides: TGTGCTAGTGGTTTCCAACTCATCCTCGGAGGGGGGGCGGCGGAGACCCAGTACTTC.

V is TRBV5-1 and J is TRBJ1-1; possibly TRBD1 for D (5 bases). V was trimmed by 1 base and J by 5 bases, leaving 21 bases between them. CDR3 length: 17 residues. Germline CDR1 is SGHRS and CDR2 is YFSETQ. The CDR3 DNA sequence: TGCGCCAGCAGCTTGCACCTCCGGGACCCGAGGAGGACTGAAGCTTTCTTT. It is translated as CASSLHLRDPRRTEAFF.

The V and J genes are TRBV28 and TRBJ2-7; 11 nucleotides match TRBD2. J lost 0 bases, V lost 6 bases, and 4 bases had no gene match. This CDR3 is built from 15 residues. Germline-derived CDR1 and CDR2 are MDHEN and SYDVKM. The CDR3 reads CASSRGTSGSYEQYF. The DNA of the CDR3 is TGTGCCAGCAGCCGCGGGACTAGCGGCTCCTACGAGCAGTACTTC.

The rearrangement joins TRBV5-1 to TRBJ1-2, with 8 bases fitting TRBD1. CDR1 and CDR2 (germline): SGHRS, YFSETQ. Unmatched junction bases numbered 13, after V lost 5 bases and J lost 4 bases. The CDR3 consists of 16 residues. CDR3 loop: CASSYAGTGFSYGYTF. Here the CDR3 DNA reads TGCGCCAGCAGTTACGCCGGGACAGGCTTTTCCTATGGCTACACCTTC.

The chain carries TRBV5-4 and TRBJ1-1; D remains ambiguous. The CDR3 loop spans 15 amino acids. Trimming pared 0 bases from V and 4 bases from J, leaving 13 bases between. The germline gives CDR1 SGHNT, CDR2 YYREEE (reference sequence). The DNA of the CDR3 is TGTGCCAGCAGCTTGGGTTTGGGGATGACCACTGAAGCTTTCTTT. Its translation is CASSLGLGMTTEAFF. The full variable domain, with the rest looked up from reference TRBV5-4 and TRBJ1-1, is ETGVTQSPTHLIKTRGQQVTLRCSSQSGHNTVSWYQQALGQGPQFIFQYYREEENGRGNFPPRFSGLQFPNYSSELNVNALELDDSALYLCASSLGLGMTTEAFFGQGTRLTVV.

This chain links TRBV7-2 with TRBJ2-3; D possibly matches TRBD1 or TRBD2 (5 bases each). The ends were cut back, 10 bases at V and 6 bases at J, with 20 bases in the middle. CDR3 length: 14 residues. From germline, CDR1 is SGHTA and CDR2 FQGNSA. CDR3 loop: CATSRKGEPDTQYF. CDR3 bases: TGTGCCACCTCACGAAAAGGGGAGCCTGATACGCAGTATTTT.

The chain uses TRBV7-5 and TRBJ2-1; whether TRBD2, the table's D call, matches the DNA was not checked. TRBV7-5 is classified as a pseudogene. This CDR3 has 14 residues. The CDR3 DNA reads TGTGTCAGAACCAACGGGGAGGGGTACAATGAGCAGTTCTTC. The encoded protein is CVRTNGEGYNEQFF.

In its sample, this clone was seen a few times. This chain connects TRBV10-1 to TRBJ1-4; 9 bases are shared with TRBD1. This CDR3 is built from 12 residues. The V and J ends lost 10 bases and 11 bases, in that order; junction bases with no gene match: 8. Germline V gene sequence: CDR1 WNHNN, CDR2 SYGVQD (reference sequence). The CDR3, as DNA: TGCGCCAACCAACAGGGGGCTGGGAAACTGTTTTTT. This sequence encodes CANQQGAGKLFF.

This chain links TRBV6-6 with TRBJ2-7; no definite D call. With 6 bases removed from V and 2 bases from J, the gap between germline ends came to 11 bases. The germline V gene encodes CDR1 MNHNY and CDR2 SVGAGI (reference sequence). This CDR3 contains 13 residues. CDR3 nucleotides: TGTGCCAGCAGGTTGGGAACCCCCTACGAGCAGTACTTC. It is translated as CASRLGTPYEQYF.

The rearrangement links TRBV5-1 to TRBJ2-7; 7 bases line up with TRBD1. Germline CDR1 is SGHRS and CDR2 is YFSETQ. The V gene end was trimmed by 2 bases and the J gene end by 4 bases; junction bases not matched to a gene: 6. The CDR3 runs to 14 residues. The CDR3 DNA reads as TGCGCCAGCAGCTTCCGGGACAGCGGATACGAGCAGTACTTC. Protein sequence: CASSFRDSGYEQYF. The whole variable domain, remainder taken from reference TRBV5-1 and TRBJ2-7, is KAGVTQTPRYLIKTRGQQVTLSCSPISGHRSVSWYQQTPGQGLQFLFEYFSETQRNKGNFPGRFSGRQFSNSRSEMNVSTLELGDSALYLCASSFRDSGYEQYFGPGTRLTVT.

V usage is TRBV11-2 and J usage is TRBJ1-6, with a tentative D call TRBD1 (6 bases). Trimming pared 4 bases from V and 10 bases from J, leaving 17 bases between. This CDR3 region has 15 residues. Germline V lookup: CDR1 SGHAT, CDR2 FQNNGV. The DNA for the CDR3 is TGTGCCAGCAGCTCGGAGGGGGGGCTTAGATCACCCCTCCACTTT. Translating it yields CASSSEGGLRSPLHF.

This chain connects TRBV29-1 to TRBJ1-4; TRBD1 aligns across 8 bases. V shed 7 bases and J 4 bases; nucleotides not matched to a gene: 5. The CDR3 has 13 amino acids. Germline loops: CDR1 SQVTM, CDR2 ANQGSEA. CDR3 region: CSALQGGNEKLFF. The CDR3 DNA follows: TGCAGCGCTTTACAGGGGGGTAATGAAAAACTGTTTTTT.

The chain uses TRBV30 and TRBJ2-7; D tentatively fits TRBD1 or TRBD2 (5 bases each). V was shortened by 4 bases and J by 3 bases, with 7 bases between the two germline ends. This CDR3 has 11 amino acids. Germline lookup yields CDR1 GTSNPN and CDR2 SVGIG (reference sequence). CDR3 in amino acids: CAWKRGYEQYF. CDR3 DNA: TGTGCCTGGAAGAGGGGCTACGAGCAGTACTTC.

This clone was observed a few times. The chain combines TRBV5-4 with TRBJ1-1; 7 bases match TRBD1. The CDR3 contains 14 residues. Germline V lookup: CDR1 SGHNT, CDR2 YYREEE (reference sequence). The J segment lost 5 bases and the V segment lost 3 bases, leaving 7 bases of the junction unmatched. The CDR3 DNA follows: TGTGCCAGCAGCTCGTACAGGGGCGGGACTGAAGCTTTCTTT. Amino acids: CASSSYRGGTEAFF.